This T cell receptor (beta chain) was found in a study of cytomegalovirus exposure and HLA in healthy donors. Study-wide findings and caveats: Relative to the roughly 700-donor mean, N-insertions were reportedly fewer in an Asian-associated ancestry cluster in a later analysis. Equally common other TCR beta chains were less clonally expanded than HLA-associated ones, a later analysis found. While the bulk of TCR sequences proved rare, some public TCRs turned up in many donors. Most CMV-associated TCR beta chains were later found to appear HLA-restricted.

It was with 60 Vbeta and 13 Jbeta primers that the PCR ran. Some clones are missing from TCRdb's copy, which holds only in-frame ones; the method was immunoSEQ multiplex PCR. The repertoire has about 160,000 clones, under 80% of them found once; the top ten carry 3.5% to 5%. Remarks on this clone: The antigen is unknown.

This CDR3 is built from 15 residues. Germline CDR1 LNHDA, CDR2 SQIVND (reference sequence). V was pared by 5 bases and J by 2 bases, with 5 bases of the junction left unmatched. The chain couples TRBV19 to TRBJ2-5, with 10 bases lining up with TRBD2. The sample consisted of PBMCs. The receptor's source is a man aged 35 to 55 in good health and CMV-seronegative. DNA of the CDR3: TGTGCCAGTAGTGTGAGCGGGGGGGCTCAAGAGACCCAGTACTTC. Protein sequence: CASSVSGGAQETQYF.